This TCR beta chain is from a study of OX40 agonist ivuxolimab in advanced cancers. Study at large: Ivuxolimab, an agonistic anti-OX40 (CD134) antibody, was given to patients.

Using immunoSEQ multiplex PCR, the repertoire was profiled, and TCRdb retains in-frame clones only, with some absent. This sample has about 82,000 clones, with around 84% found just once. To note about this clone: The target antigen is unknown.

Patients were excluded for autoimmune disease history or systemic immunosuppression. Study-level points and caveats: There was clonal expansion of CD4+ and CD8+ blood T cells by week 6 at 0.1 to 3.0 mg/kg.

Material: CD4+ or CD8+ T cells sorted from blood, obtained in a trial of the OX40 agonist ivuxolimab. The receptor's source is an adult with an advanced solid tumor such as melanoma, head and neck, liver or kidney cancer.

CDR3 sequence: CASSWDGHNQPQHF. In DNA form, the CDR3 reads TGTGCCAGCAGCTGGGACGGCCACAATCAGCCCCAGCATTTT. The V and J genes are TRBV5-8 and TRBJ1-5; tentative D call: TRBD1 (5 bases). V lost 3 bases to trimming and J lost 3 bases, with 10 bases between them. Germline V gene lookup returns CDR1 SGHTS and CDR2 YDEGEE. The CDR3 has 14 residues.